In this sample, the clone carrying this T cell receptor (beta chain) turned up once. The V and J ends lost 4 bases and 12 bases, in that order; junction bases with no gene match: 8. The CDR3 spans 12 residues. Germline CDR1 ENHRY, CDR2 SYGVKD. The entry originates in a study of PD-L1 blockade in urothelial cancer. TCRdb keeps only in-frame clones here, not all; method: immunoSEQ multiplex PCR. The sample includes some 50,000 clones, roughly nine tenths seen only once; the top ten take approximately 14%. As to time point: pretreatment peripheral blood. The clonotype was recovered from an older woman with urothelial cancer. Sequencing used PBMCs, obtained around atezolizumab (anti-PD-L1) treatment. The rearrangement joins TRBV10-3 to TRBJ2-7; 8 bases are shared with TRBD2. The CDR3 is CAISAPSGGWYF. The CDR3 DNA reads as TGTGCCATCAGTGCTCCGTCGGGGGGGTGGTACTTC.